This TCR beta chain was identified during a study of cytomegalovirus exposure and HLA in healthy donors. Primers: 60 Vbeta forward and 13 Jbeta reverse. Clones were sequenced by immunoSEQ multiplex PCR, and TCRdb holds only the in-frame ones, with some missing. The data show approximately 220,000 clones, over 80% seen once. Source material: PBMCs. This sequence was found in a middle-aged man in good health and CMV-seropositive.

CDR3 amino acids: CASSDTGVKETQYF. In DNA, the CDR3 is TGTGCCAGCAGCGATACAGGGGTCAAGGAGACCCAGTACTTC. The chain couples TRBV7-9 to TRBJ2-5; TRBD1 matches at 7 bases. CDR3 size: 14 residues. Germline V gives CDR1 SEHNR, CDR2 FQNEAQ (reference sequence). With 5 bases clipped from V and 5 bases from J, the junction kept 8 bases outside the gene matches.